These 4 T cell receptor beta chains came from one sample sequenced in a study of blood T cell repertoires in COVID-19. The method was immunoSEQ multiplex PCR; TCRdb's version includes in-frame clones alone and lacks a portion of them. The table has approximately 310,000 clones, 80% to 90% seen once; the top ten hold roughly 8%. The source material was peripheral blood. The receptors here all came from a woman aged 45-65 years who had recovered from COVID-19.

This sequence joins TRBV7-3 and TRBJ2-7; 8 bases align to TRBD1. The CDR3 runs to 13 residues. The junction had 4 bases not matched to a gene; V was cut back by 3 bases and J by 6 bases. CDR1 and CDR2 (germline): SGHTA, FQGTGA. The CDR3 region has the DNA TGTGCCAGCAGCTTTGGGACAGGCTCCGAGCAGTACTTC. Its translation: CASSFGTGSEQYF. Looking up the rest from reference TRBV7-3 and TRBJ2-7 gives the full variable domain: GAGVSQTPSNKVTEKGKYVELRCDPISGHTALYWYRQSLGQGPEFLIYFQGTGAADDSGLPNDRFFAVRPEGSVSTLKIQRTERGDSAVYLCASSFGTGSEQYFGPGTRLTVT.

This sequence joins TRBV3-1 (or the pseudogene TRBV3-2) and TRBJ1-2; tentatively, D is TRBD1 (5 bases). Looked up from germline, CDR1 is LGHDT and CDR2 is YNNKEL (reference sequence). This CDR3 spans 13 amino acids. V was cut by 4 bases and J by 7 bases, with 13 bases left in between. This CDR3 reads CASSRGQGGGYTF. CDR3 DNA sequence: TGTGCCAGCAGCCGGGGCCAGGGTGGTGGCTACACCTTC.

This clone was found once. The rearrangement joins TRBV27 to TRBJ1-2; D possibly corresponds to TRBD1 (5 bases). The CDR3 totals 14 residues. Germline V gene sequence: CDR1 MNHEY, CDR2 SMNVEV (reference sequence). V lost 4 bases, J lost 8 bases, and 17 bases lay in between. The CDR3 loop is CASSSSGQGGGYTF. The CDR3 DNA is TGTGCCAGCAGTTCCTCCGGCCAGGGAGGGGGCTACACCTTC.

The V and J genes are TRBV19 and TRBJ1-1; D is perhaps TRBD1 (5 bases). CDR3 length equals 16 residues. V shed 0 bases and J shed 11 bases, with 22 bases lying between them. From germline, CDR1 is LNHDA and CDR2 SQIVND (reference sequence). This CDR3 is CASSIDHTGASEGAFF. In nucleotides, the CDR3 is TGTGCCAGTAGTATAGACCATACTGGGGCATCAGAAGGGGCTTTCTTT. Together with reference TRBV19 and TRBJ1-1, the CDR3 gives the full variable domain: DGGITQSPKYLFRKEGQNVTLSCEQNLNHDAMYWYRQDPGQGLRLIYYSQIVNDFQKGDIAEGYSVSREKKESFPLTVTSAQKNPTAFYLCASSIDHTGASEGAFFGQGTRLTVV.